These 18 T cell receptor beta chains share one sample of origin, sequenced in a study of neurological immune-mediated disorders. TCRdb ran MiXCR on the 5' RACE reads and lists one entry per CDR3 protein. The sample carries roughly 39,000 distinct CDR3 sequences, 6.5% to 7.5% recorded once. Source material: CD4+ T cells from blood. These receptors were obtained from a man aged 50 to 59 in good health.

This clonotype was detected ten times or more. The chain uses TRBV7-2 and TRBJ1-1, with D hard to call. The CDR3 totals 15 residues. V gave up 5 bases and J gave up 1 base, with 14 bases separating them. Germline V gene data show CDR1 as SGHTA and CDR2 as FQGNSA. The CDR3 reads CASSRPLSKNTEAFF. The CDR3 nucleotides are TGTGCCAGCAGCCGACCCCTCTCCAAGAACACTGAAGCTTTCTTT. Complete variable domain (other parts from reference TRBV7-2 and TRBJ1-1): GAGVSQSPSNKVTEKGKDVELRCDPISGHTALYWYRQSLGQGLEFLIYFQGNSAPDKSGLPSDRFSAERTGGSVSTLTIQRTQQEDSAVYLCASSRPLSKNTEAFFGQGTRLTVV.

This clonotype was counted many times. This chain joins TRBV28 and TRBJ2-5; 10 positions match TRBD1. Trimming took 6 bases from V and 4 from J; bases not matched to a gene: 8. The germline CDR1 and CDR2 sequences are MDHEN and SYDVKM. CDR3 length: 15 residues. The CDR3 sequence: CASRRQGAGGETQYF. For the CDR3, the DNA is TGTGCCAGCAGGAGACAGGGGGCAGGTGGAGAGACCCAGTACTTC.

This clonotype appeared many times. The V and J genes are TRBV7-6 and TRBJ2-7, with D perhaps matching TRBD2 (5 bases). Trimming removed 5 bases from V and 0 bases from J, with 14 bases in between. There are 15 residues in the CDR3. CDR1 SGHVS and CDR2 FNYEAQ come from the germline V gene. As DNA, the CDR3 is TGTGCCAGCAGCCGCGGCTCGGGAATCTCCTACGAGCAGTACTTC. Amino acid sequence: CASSRGSGISYEQYF.

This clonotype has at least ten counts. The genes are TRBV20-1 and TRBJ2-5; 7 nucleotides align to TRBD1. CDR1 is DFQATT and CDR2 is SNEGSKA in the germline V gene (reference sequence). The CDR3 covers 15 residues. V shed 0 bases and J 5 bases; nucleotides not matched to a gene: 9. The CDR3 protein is CSARERDRVRETQYF. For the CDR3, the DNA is TGCAGTGCTAGAGAAAGAGACAGGGTGCGGGAGACCCAGTACTTC.

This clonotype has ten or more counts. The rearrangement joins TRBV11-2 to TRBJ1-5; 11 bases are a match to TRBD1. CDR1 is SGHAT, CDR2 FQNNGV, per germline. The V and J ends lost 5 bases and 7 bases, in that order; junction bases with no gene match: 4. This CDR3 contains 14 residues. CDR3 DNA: TGTGCCAGCAGCGGGACAGGGGGGAACCAGCCCCAGCATTTT. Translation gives CASSGTGGNQPQHF.

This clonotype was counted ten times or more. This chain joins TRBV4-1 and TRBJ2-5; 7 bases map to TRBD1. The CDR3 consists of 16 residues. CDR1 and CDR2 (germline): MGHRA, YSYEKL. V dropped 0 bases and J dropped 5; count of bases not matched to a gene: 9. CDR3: CASSQDGRGRGETQYF. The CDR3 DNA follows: TGCGCCAGCAGCCAAGATGGAAGGGGGCGAGGGGAGACCCAGTACTTC.

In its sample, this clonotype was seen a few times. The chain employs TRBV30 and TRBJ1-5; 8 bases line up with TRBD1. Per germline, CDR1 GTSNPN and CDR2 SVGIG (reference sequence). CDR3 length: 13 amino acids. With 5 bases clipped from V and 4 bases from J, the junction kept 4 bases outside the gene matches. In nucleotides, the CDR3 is TGTGCCTGGCGGACAGGGAGAAATCAGCCCCAGCATTTT. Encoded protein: CAWRTGRNQPQHF.

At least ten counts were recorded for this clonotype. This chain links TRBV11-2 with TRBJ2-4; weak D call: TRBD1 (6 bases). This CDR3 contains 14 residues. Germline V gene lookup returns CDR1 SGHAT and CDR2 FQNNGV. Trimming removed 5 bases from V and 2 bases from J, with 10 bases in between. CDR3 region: CASSRTGTKNIQYF. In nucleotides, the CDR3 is TGTGCCAGCAGCCGTACAGGGACCAAAAACATTCAGTACTTC.

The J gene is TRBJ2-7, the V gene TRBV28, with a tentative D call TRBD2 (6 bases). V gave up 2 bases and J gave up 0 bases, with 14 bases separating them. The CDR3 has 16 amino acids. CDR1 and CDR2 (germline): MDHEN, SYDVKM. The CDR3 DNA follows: TGTGCCAGCAGTTTAAAGGTAGCGGAAAGCTCCTACGAGCAGTACTTC. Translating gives CASSLKVAESSYEQYF.

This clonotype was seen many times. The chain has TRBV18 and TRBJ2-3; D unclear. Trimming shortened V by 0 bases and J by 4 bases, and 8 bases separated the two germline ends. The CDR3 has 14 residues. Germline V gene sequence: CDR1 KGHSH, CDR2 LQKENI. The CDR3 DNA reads TGTGCCAGCTCACCACCGTCTCCGGCAGATACGCAGTATTTT. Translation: CASSPPSPADTQYF.

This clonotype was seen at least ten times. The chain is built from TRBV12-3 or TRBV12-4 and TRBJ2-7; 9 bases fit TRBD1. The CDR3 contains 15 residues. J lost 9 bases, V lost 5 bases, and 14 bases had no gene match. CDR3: CASSLLGQGSWGQYF. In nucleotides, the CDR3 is TGTGCCAGCAGTCTCCTAGGACAGGGGTCTTGGGGGCAGTACTTC.

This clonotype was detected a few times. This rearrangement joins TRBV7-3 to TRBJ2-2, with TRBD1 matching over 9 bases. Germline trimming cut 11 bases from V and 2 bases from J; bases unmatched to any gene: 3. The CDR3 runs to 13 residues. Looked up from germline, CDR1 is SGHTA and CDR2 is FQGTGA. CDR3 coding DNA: TGTGCCTACAGGGGGCCTAACACCGGGGAGCTGTTTTTT. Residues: CAYRGPNTGELFF.

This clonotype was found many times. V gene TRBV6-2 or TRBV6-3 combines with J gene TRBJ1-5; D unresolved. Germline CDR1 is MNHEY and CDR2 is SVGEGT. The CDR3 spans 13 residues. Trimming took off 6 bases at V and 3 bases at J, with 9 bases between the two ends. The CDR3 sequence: CASRRTDNQPQHF. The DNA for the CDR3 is TGTGCCAGCAGAAGGACGGACAATCAGCCCCAGCATTTT.

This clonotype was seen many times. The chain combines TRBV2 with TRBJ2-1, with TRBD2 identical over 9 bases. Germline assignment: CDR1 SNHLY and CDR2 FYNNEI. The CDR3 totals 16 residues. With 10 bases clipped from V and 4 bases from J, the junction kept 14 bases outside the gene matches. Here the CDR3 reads CATQSERLADYNEQFF. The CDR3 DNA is TGTGCCACCCAATCTGAGCGACTAGCGGATTACAATGAGCAGTTCTTC. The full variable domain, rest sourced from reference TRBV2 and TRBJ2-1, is EPEVTQTPSHQVTQMGQEVILRCVPISNHLYFYWYRQILGQKVEFLVSFYNNEISEKSEIFDDQFSVERPDGSNFTLKIRSTKLEDSAMYFCATQSERLADYNEQFFGPGTRLTVL.

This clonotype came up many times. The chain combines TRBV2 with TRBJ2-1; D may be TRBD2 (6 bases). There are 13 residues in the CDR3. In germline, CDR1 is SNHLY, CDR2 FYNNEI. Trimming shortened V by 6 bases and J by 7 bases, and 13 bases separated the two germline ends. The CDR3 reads CASSGTYRNEQFF. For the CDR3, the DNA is TGTGCCAGCAGCGGGACTTATCGGAATGAGCAGTTCTTC.

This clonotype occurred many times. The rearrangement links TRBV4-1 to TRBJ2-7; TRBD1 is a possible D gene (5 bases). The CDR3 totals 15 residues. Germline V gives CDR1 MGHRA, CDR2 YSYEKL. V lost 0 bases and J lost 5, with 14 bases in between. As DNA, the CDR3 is TGCGCCAGCAGCCAAGATATAGTGGGGCCCAACGAGCAGTACTTC. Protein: CASSQDIVGPNEQYF.

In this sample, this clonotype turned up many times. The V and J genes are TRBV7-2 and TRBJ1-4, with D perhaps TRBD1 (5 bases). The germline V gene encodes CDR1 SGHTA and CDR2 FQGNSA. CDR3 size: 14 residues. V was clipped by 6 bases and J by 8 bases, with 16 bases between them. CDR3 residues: CASSPPGGTEKLFF. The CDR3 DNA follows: TGTGCCAGCAGTCCACCGGGGGGGACGGAAAAACTGTTTTTT.

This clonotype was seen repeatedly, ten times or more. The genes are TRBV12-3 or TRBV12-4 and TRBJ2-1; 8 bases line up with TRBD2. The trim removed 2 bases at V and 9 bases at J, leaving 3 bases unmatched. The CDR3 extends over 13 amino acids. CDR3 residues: CASSLKAGGEQFF. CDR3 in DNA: TGTGCCAGCAGTTTAAAGGCGGGGGGTGAGCAGTTCTTC.